Below, one T cell receptor beta chain is given with its context. The target antigen is unknown. The data were obtained in a study of T cell responses to AZD1222 COVID-19 vaccine. Regarding the study as a whole: The reported proportion of spike-specific TCRs targeting unmutated variant regions was nearly half. None of the repertoires were sampled until the peak T cell response had passed. White British ancestry dominated among donors, who included more females, and clonal diversity was possibly underestimated.

The CDR3 consists of 19 residues. Germline CDR1 PRHDT, CDR2 FYEKMQ (reference sequence). Trimming at V came to 1 base and at J to 1 base, leaving 12 bases not matched to a gene. Clones were sequenced by immunoSEQ multiplex PCR, and TCRdb holds only the in-frame ones, with some missing. The repertoire consists of approximately 90,000 clones, with around 87% occurring once and the leading ten covering about 8%. The specimen comprised peripheral blood, sampled on day 0 of AZD1222 vaccination. The chain joins TRBV13 to TRBJ2-3; 9 bases map to TRBD1. This clonotype was sampled from an adult in good health. In DNA, the CDR3 is TGTGCCAGCAGCTTAGATCGGGTGACAGGGGGAAGGGGCACAGATACGCAGTATTTT. Protein: CASSLDRVTGGRGTDTQYF.